The 25 T cell receptor beta chains below were found in one sample sequenced in a study of cytomegalovirus exposure and HLA in healthy donors. The PCR ran on 60 Vbeta and 13 Jbeta primers. Data came from immunoSEQ multiplex PCR; TCRdb stores just in-frame clones and leaves some out. The sample has 150,000 or so clones, 70% to 85% seen once. The sample was PBMCs. The receptors shown here come from a man aged 25-45 years in good health and CMV-seropositive.

The chain uses TRBV9 and TRBJ2-7, with D unclear. The germline V and J ends were trimmed by 0 bases and 4 bases, with 14 bases remaining between them. This CDR3 has 15 residues. Per the germline V gene, CDR1 is SGDLS and CDR2 is YYNGEE. CDR3: CASSVASGSLYEQYF. Written as DNA, the CDR3 is TGTGCCAGCAGCGTAGCCTCCGGTAGCCTATACGAGCAGTACTTC.

The CDR3 bases are TGTGCCAGCAGCTTAGGGAGCAGCTCCTATAATTCACCCCTCCACTTT. Amino acid sequence: CASSLGSSSYNSPLHF. This chain links TRBV5-6 with TRBJ1-6; D is uncertain. The CDR3 spans 16 residues. Trimming left V 2 bases short and J 0 bases short, with 9 bases between. CDR1 is SGHDT, CDR2 YYEEEE, per germline. Variable domain in full (rest from reference TRBV5-6 and TRBJ1-6): DAGVTQSPTHLIKTRGQQVTLRCSPKSGHDTVSWYQQALGQGPQFIFQYYEEEERQRGNFPDRFSGHQFPNYSSELNVNALLLGDSALYLCASSLGSSSYNSPLHFGNGTRLTVT.

This chain joins TRBV10-3 and TRBJ2-3, with D uncertain. The CDR3 is made up of 13 amino acids. Trimming pared 4 bases from V and 0 bases from J, leaving 5 bases between. Germline CDR1 reads ENHRY; CDR2 reads SYGVKD. The CDR3 DNA reads as TGTGCCATCAGTGGGGCTAGCACAGATACGCAGTATTTT. It specifies CAISGASTDTQYF.

As for this clone: A read error may account for a junction end that differs from germline. The genes are TRBV7-9 and TRBJ2-3; 7 bases line up with TRBD2. Germline V CDR1 and CDR2: SEHNR, FQNEAQ (reference sequence). The CDR3 runs to 18 residues. The CDR3 spells CSSSLADRRGLRTDTQYF. DNA of the CDR3: TGTTCCAGCAGCTTAGCGGATAGGAGGGGACTACGCACAGATACGCAGTATTTT.

The CDR3 DNA reads as TGTGCCAGTAGTCCCTCCAGATATCAGCCCCAGCATTTT. This codes for CASSPSRYQPQHF. The chain recombines TRBV19 with TRBJ1-5; unclear D gene. The CDR3 loop spans 13 amino acids. Germline CDR1 LNHDA, CDR2 SQIVND (reference sequence). The V end lost 5 bases, the J end lost 5 bases, and 10 bases lay between the germline ends.

The chain has TRBV5-4 and TRBJ1-2; 10 bases match TRBD1. With V trimmed by 0 bases and J by 3 bases, 8 bases remained unmatched. The V gene's germline CDR1 is SGHNT and CDR2 YYREEE (reference sequence). This CDR3 spans 17 amino acids. CDR3 DNA: TGTGCCAGCAGCTTGGGACAGGGGGCGGAGAGGGACTATGGCTACACCTTC. As protein: CASSLGQGAERDYGYTF.

The chain joins TRBV28 to TRBJ1-5, with 9 bases matching TRBD1. Germline V gene sequence: CDR1 MDHEN, CDR2 SYDVKM. The trim removed 6 bases at V and 5 bases at J, leaving 5 bases unmatched. CDR3 length: 14 residues. The CDR3 coding sequence is TGTGCCAGCAGACCGGGACAGGGCCATCAGCCCCAGCATTTT. Translating gives CASRPGQGHQPQHF.

A single count supports this clone. CDR3: CASSSRTDKNIQYF. The CDR3 DNA is TGTGCCAGCAGCTCGAGGACAGATAAAAACATTCAGTACTTC. The rearrangement uses TRBV28 and TRBJ2-4; D may be TRBD1 (6 bases). With 6 bases removed from V and 4 bases from J, the gap between germline ends came to 13 bases. The CDR3 extends over 14 amino acids. CDR1 and CDR2 (germline): MDHEN, SYDVKM.

The V call is TRBV7-9, the J call TRBJ2-4; 15 nucleotides line up with TRBD2. Per the germline V gene, CDR1 is SEHNR and CDR2 is FQNEAQ (reference sequence). This CDR3 spans 17 amino acids. The V gene end was trimmed by 3 bases and the J gene end by 4 bases; junction bases not matched to a gene: 4. In DNA, the CDR3 is TGTGCCAGCAGCTTTGGACTAGCGGGAGGGCCTAAAAACATTCAGTACTTC. Protein: CASSFGLAGGPKNIQYF.

This clone has more than one count but fewer than ten. Compared with germline, one end of the junction differs, possibly owing to a read error. The chain combines TRBV11-3 with TRBJ2-5; D is ambiguous. The CDR3 runs to 15 residues. CDR1 is SGHNT and CDR2 is YENEEA in the germline V gene. CDR3 sequence (DNA): TGTGCCAGCAGCTTAGCGGGTCGAATAAAAGAGAGCCAGTACTTC. Its translation is CASSLAGRIKESQYF.

This clone has only a few counts. CDR3 sequence reads: CASGSVSYNEQFF. The CDR3 bases are TGTGCCAGTGGCTCCGTCTCCTACAATGAGCAGTTCTTC. The rearrangement joins TRBV6-6 to TRBJ2-1; D unresolved. V lost 9 bases and J lost 0, with 9 bases in between. The CDR3 extends over 13 amino acids. The germline gives CDR1 MNHNY, CDR2 SVGAGI (reference sequence).

The table lists this clone with a count of one. The genes are TRBV5-6 and TRBJ2-1; a weak D match, TRBD1 (5 bases). Germline CDR1 is SGHDT and CDR2 is YYEEEE. The CDR3 extends over 15 amino acids. V lost 5 bases to trimming and J lost 5 bases, with 17 bases between them. The CDR3 is CASSSDTPRHNEQFF. CDR3 coding DNA: TGTGCCAGCAGTTCGGACACCCCACGTCACAATGAGCAGTTCTTC. The whole variable domain, filled in from reference TRBV5-6 and TRBJ2-1, reads DAGVTQSPTHLIKTRGQQVTLRCSPKSGHDTVSWYQQALGQGPQFIFQYYEEEERQRGNFPDRFSGHQFPNYSSELNVNALLLGDSALYLCASSSDTPRHNEQFFGPGTRLTVL.

This rearrangement joins TRBV5-6 to TRBJ1-3; D ambiguous. Germline CDR1 and CDR2: SGHDT and YYEEEE. CDR3 length: 13 amino acids. V lost 0 bases and J 6 bases, leaving 7 bases between the germline ends. CDR3 in amino acids: CASSLGHPNTIYF. CDR3 bases: TGTGCCAGCAGCTTGGGACACCCAAACACCATATATTTT.

This clone was counted only a few times. The V call is TRBV5-1, the J call TRBJ2-1; 14 bases align to TRBD2. J gave up 8 bases and V 3 bases, and 4 bases lay outside the gene matches. The CDR3 contains 15 residues. Per germline, CDR1 SGHRS and CDR2 YFSETQ. CDR3 sequence reads: CASSWGLAGVDEQFF. The CDR3 DNA sequence: TGCGCCAGCAGCTGGGGACTAGCGGGAGTCGATGAGCAGTTCTTC. Combining the CDR3 with reference TRBV5-1 and TRBJ2-1 gives the whole variable domain KAGVTQTPRYLIKTRGQQVTLSCSPISGHRSVSWYQQTPGQGLQFLFEYFSETQRNKGNFPGRFSGRQFSNSRSEMNVSTLELGDSALYLCASSWGLAGVDEQFFGPGTRLTVL.

This rearrangement joins TRBV7-9 to TRBJ1-2; TRBD1 matches at 8 bases. The trim removed 5 bases at V and 5 bases at J, leaving 10 bases unmatched. This CDR3 region has 15 residues. CDR1 is SEHNR, CDR2 FQNEAQ, per germline (reference sequence). As DNA, the CDR3 is TGTGCCAGCAGCCGAGGGGCAGGGGGCGCGTATGGCTACACCTTC. It is translated as CASSRGAGGAYGYTF.

This clone was seen only once. The chain is built from TRBV2 and TRBJ2-5, with TRBD2 matching over 9 bases. The CDR3 has 15 amino acids. Germline V gene lookup returns CDR1 SNHLY and CDR2 FYNNEI. Trimming at V came to 0 bases and at J to 2 bases, leaving 1 base not matched to a gene. The CDR3 bases are TGTGCCAGCAGTGAAGCAAGCGGGGGGCAAGAGACCCAGTACTTC. Translating it yields CASSEASGGQETQYF.

The genes are TRBV7-8 and TRBJ2-7; a weak D match, TRBD2 (6 bases). The V and J ends lost 5 bases and 0 bases respectively, with 11 bases between them. The CDR3 has 14 amino acids. Germline V gene data show CDR1 as SGHVS and CDR2 as FQNEAQ. The CDR3 sequence is CASSPGRFSYEQYF. The DNA of the CDR3 is TGTGCCAGCAGCCCTGGGAGGTTCTCCTACGAGCAGTACTTC.

The genes are TRBV6-1 and TRBJ1-1; no clear D gene. Trimming removed 4 bases at V and 1 base at J, with 10 bases between. Germline V gives CDR1 MNHNS, CDR2 SASEGT. The CDR3 runs to 14 residues. The CDR3 DNA follows: TGTGCCAGCAGTGTCCCGAGGAGGAACACTGAAGCTTTCTTT. Amino acids: CASSVPRRNTEAFF.

The table lists this clone with a count of one. The V gene is TRBV2, the J gene TRBJ1-6; maybe TRBD1 (5 bases). Per the germline V gene, CDR1 is SNHLY and CDR2 is FYNNEI. The CDR3 has 14 residues. Trimming cost V 2 bases and J 6 bases, with 8 bases left between them. CDR3 DNA: TGTGCCAGCAGTGAACGGCAGGGTAATTCACCCCTCCACTTT. This codes for CASSERQGNSPLHF.

The chain employs TRBV19 and TRBJ1-5, with TRBD1 as a possible D gene (5 bases). With 5 bases removed from V and 4 bases from J, the gap between germline ends came to 18 bases. The CDR3 loop spans 16 amino acids. Per the germline V gene, CDR1 is LNHDA and CDR2 is SQIVND (reference sequence). The CDR3 bases are TGTGCCAGTAGTTCCCCCGGGGGGGGACGAAATCAGCCCCAGCATTTT. Translating gives CASSSPGGGRNQPQHF. Together with reference TRBV19 and TRBJ1-5, the CDR3 gives the full variable domain: DGGITQSPKYLFRKEGQNVTLSCEQNLNHDAMYWYRQDPGQGLRLIYYSQIVNDFQKGDIAEGYSVSREKKESFPLTVTSAQKNPTAFYLCASSSPGGGRNQPQHFGDGTRLSIL.

This chain joins TRBV28 and TRBJ2-1; 10 bases are shared with TRBD2. Germline loops: CDR1 MDHEN, CDR2 SYDVKM. The CDR3 extends over 13 amino acids. V was clipped by 11 bases and J by 2 bases; unmatched bases: 3. The chain's CDR3 is CASGTSAYNEQFF. The CDR3 nucleotides are TGTGCCTCCGGGACTAGCGCCTACAATGAGCAGTTCTTC. The full variable domain, in which reference TRBV28 and TRBJ2-1 provide the parts outside the CDR3, is DVKVTQSSRYLVKRTGEKVFLECVQDMDHENMFWYRQDPGLGLRLIYFSYDVKMKEKGDIPEGYSVSREKKERFSLILESASTNQTSMYLCASGTSAYNEQFFGPGTRLTVL.

There are a few counts of this clone. The chain uses TRBV19 and TRBJ1-1, with TRBD1 matching 9 bases. V was clipped by 7 bases and J by 6 bases; unmatched bases: 9. The CDR3 runs to 14 residues. Looked up from germline, CDR1 is LNHDA and CDR2 is SQIVND (reference sequence). The CDR3 DNA sequence: TGTGCCAGTAACCGACAGGGGGTAAAGTCTGAAGCTTTCTTT. Its protein is CASNRQGVKSEAFF.

This clone was seen only once. This sequence joins TRBV7-2 and TRBJ1-5; 7 nucleotides agree with TRBD1. Germline V gives CDR1 SGHTA, CDR2 FQGNSA. Losses at the gene ends were 5 bases for V and 6 bases for J; bases not matched to a gene: 10. This CDR3 comprises 15 residues. CDR3 loop: CASSPEGAVIQPQHF. As DNA, the CDR3 is TGTGCCAGCAGCCCAGAGGGGGCCGTCATTCAGCCCCAGCATTTT.

The rearrangement uses TRBV30 and TRBJ1-4; tentatively, D is TRBD1 (5 bases). The CDR3 length is 17 residues. Trimming removed 6 bases from V and 0 bases from J, with 20 bases in between. Germline-derived CDR1 and CDR2 are GTSNPN and SVGIG (reference sequence). The CDR3 bases are TGTGCCTGCCCAGCCGGCGGGGCGAGTGCAACTAATGAAAAACTGTTTTTT. This gives the protein CACPAGGASATNEKLFF.

This chain joins TRBV7-9 and TRBJ2-1; D remains ambiguous. This CDR3 has 12 amino acids. The germline V and J ends were trimmed by 5 bases and 9 bases, with 11 bases remaining between them. The germline V gene has CDR1 SEHNR and CDR2 FQNEAQ (reference sequence). DNA for the CDR3: TGTGCCAGCAGCCCGACCTGGAGTGAGCAGTTCTTC. Protein sequence: CASSPTWSEQFF.